This T cell receptor (beta chain) derives from a study of blood T cell repertoires in COVID-19. Participants came from some 26 US areas, aged roughly 18 to 100 years. The method was immunoSEQ multiplex PCR; TCRdb's version includes in-frame clones alone and lacks a portion of them. The sample comprises 330,000 or so clones, about 90% of which are singletons, and 3% rests with the top ten. The V gene lost 2 bases and the J gene lost 11 bases, with 13 bases spanning the gap. The CDR3 is 13 residues long. The germline gives CDR1 MNHEY, CDR2 SMNVEV (reference sequence). The sample comprised PBMCs or T cells enriched from blood (not recorded which). This TCR derives from a woman in her thirties who had recovered from COVID-19. The V and J genes are TRBV27 and TRBJ1-5; D might be TRBD1 (5 bases). Here the CDR3 reads CASSLIGARAQHF. The DNA of the CDR3 is TGTGCCAGCAGTTTAATAGGGGCACGGGCCCAGCATTTT.